This passage covers 9 T cell receptor beta chains from one sample sequenced in a study of technical replicates of blood from several donors. Profiled with immunoSEQ multiplex PCR; TCRdb holds only in-frame clones, not every one. Among roughly 68,000 clones, approximately 90% were seen once, and the ten largest hold 4.7%. Input material: PBMCs. The receptors shown here come from a human donor in good health. Some clones in this sample may be carry-over from other donors' samples.

The J gene is TRBJ1-4, the V gene TRBV7-2; the D gene is possibly TRBD1 (6 bases). The CDR3 spans 16 residues. Trimming left V 1 base short and J 7 bases short, with 16 bases between. Germline-derived CDR1 and CDR2 are SGHTA and FQGNSA. The CDR3: CASSLGQGGGGEKLFF. CDR3 DNA sequence: TGTGCCAGCAGCTTAGGCCAAGGGGGTGGGGGTGAAAAACTGTTTTTT.

The chain is built from TRBV27 and TRBJ1-5, with TRBD1 matching over 12 bases. Trimming took 4 bases from V and 6 from J; bases not matched to a gene: 7. This CDR3 is 16 amino acids long. The germline V gene encodes CDR1 MNHEY and CDR2 SMNVEV (reference sequence). CDR3 in DNA: TGTGCCAGCAGTTCGTTCGGGACAGGGGGCAGTCAGCCCCAGCATTTT. Its protein product is CASSSFGTGGSQPQHF.

This sequence joins TRBV9 and TRBJ2-7; TRBD1 agrees at 9 bases. V lost 0 bases and J lost 6; bases outside the gene matches: 10. Germline assignment: CDR1 SGDLS and CDR2 YYNGEE. CDR3 size: 16 residues. CDR3 in DNA: TGTGCCAGCAGCGTAGAGGGTTGGACAGGGGTTGGCGAGCAGTACTTC. Its translation is CASSVEGWTGVGEQYF.

The genes are TRBV19 and TRBJ1-2, with 8 bases matching TRBD1. The ends lost 4 bases at V and 8 bases at J; junction bases unmatched: 12. This CDR3 spans 15 amino acids. From germline, CDR1 is LNHDA and CDR2 SQIVND (reference sequence). CDR3 loop: CASSKLDRVGRGYTF. The CDR3 nucleotides are TGTGCCAGTAGTAAGTTGGACAGGGTAGGTCGAGGCTACACCTTC.

The chain couples TRBV19 to TRBJ1-2; 8 bases fit TRBD1. This CDR3 is built from 15 residues. CDR1 is LNHDA and CDR2 is SQIVND in the germline V gene (reference sequence). Trimming took 3 bases from V and 6 from J; bases not matched to a gene: 9. CDR3 sequence reads: CASSIYGAGGDGYTF. The DNA of the CDR3 is TGTGCCAGTAGTATTTATGGCGCAGGGGGCGATGGCTACACCTTC.

This clone has just one count. DNA of the CDR3: TGCGCCAGCAGCGCTGGACTCGGCTACGAGCAGTACTTC. Encoded protein: CASSAGLGYEQYF. The chain links TRBV5-1 to TRBJ2-7; possibly TRBD2 for D (5 bases). V lost 4 bases and J 3 bases, leaving 11 bases between the germline ends. This CDR3 has 13 amino acids. CDR1 is SGHRS, CDR2 YFSETQ, per germline.

V usage is TRBV29-1 and J usage is TRBJ2-1; weak D call: TRBD2 (6 bases). The CDR3 sequence is 16 residues long. Germline V CDR1 and CDR2: SQVTM, ANQGSEA. V gave up 1 base and J gave up 7 bases, with 20 bases separating them. The DNA for the CDR3 is TGCAGCGTTGAAGGACCCTTCGTGGGAGGAGGGAATGAGCAGTTCTTC. This encodes CSVEGPFVGGGNEQFF.

This chain joins TRBV28 and TRBJ1-6, with D tentatively TRBD1 (5 bases). This CDR3 comprises 18 residues. The germline V and J ends were trimmed by 2 bases and 0 bases, with 14 bases remaining between them. Germline V gene lookup returns CDR1 MDHEN and CDR2 SYDVKM. The CDR3 spells CASSLNRQKTSYNSPLHF. DNA of the CDR3: TGTGCCAGCAGTTTAAACCGACAGAAAACCTCCTATAATTCACCCCTCCACTTT.

The chain couples TRBV30 to TRBJ1-2; D may be TRBD1 (5 bases). The CDR3 sequence is 12 residues long. Germline V gene sequence: CDR1 GTSNPN, CDR2 SVGIG (reference sequence). The CDR3 sequence: CAWGRGNYGYTF. DNA of the CDR3: TGTGCATGGGGCCGGGGGAACTATGGCTACACCTTC.